This TCR beta chain was recovered during a study of blood T cell repertoires in COVID-19. The overall study: Collection of acute and convalescent COVID-19 samples took place in the United States, Italy and Spain.

Some clones are missing from TCRdb's copy, which holds only in-frame ones; the method was immunoSEQ multiplex PCR. The repertoire includes approximately 70,000 clones, roughly 80% of them detected once, and approximately 15% sits in the top ten. This receptor was taken from a woman older than 75 with acute or convalescent COVID-19. Sequences were obtained from peripheral blood.

CDR3 nucleotides: TGTGCCAGCAGCCTGAGGTACGAGCAGTACTTC. This translates into CASSLRYEQYF. This rearrangement joins TRBV7-8 to TRBJ2-7; D unclear. Germline lookup yields CDR1 SGHVS and CDR2 FQNEAQ. The CDR3 loop spans 11 amino acids. The V end was cut by 5 bases, the J end by 4 bases, with 6 bases between.